This T cell receptor (beta chain) was captured by sequencing in a study of T cell repertoires in cytomegalovirus infection. TCRdb ran MiXCR on the reads and lists one entry per CDR3 protein. This repertoire shows more than 250,000 distinct CDR3 sequences, roughly 25% found once; its top ten account for 13%. Details on this clonotype: Its specificity is not known.

Study-wide points: The ex vivo response was dominated by HLA-C-restricted CMV-specific TCR beta clonotypes.

The origin of this receptor is a human donor in good health (CMV status not recorded). Some clones in this sample may be carry-over from other donors' samples. The source material was cultured PBMCs, sampled from culture after CMV antigen stimulation.

The CDR3 DNA is TGCAGCGTTGAAAGCCGACAGGGGCGCGGGGATACGCAGTATTTT. It translates to CSVESRQGRGDTQYF. J is TRBJ2-3 and V is TRBV29-1; 8 positions match TRBD1. Per germline, CDR1 SQVTM and CDR2 ANQGSEA. V shed 2 bases, J shed 6 bases, and the junction held 10 bases outside the gene matches. The CDR3 sequence is 15 residues long.